The clone carrying this TCR beta chain came up once. The assay was immunoSEQ multiplex PCR, and TCRdb's table has in-frame clones only and misses some. Of around 83,000 clones in the sample, around 94% were seen once. The data were obtained in a study of technical replicates of blood from several donors. Germline assignment: CDR1 KGHSH and CDR2 LQKENI. The CDR3 covers 16 residues. The ends lost 0 bases at V and 7 bases at J; junction bases unmatched: 6. This TCR was sampled from a human donor in good health. The chain links TRBV18 to TRBJ2-1; 10 bases line up with TRBD2. Sequences were obtained from T cells isolated from PBMCs. CDR3 protein: CASSPPGTSDANEQFF. In DNA, the CDR3 is TGTGCCAGCTCACCACCAGGGACTAGCGATGCTAATGAGCAGTTCTTC. The entire variable domain, with the rest obtained from reference TRBV18 and TRBJ2-1, is as follows: NAGVMQNPRHLVRRRGQEARLRCSPMKGHSHVYWYRQLPEEGLKFMVYLQKENIIDESGMPKERFSAEFPKEGPSILRIQQVVRGDSAAYFCASSPPGTSDANEQFFGPGTRLTVL.